Following are 10 T cell receptor beta chains from one sample sequenced in a study of shared clonotypes between healthy human individuals. Profiling relied on immunoSEQ multiplex PCR, and the TCRdb table lists in-frame clones only, not all of them. Of some 1,600,000 clones listed, approximately 98% are singletons. Sequencing input: naive CD4+ T cells sorted from blood. Specified subset: CD45RA+ positively selected. The receptor set was obtained from a man aged 25-45 years in good health.

This clone was detected once. In nucleotides, the CDR3 is TGTGCCAGCAGCTCGAAATACGAGCAGTACTTC. This codes for CASSSKYEQYF. The V and J genes are TRBV14 and TRBJ2-7; D ambiguous. Deletions cut 5 bases from V and 4 bases from J, with 6 bases between. The CDR3 covers 11 residues. CDR1 is SGHDN, CDR2 FVKESK, per germline.

The rearrangement links TRBV28 to TRBJ1-5, with D hard to call. The germline CDR1 and CDR2 sequences are MDHEN and SYDVKM. Trimming pared 1 base from V and 1 base from J, leaving 11 bases between. The CDR3 length is 16 residues. CDR3 DNA: TGTGCCAGCAGTTTATCCGTGGCCCGCAGCAATCAGCCCCAGCATTTT. As protein: CASSLSVARSNQPQHF.

The chain employs TRBV29-1 and TRBJ1-5; TRBD1 might be the D (6 bases). The CDR3 contains 11 residues. Trimming shortened V by 7 bases and J by 7 bases, and 11 bases separated the two germline ends. Germline CDR1 and CDR2: SQVTM and ANQGSEA. In DNA form, the CDR3 reads TGCAGCGCGGGGGACAACCAGCCCCAGCATTTT. This sequence encodes CSAGDNQPQHF.

The chain links TRBV5-5 to TRBJ2-3; tentatively, D is TRBD1 or TRBD2 (6 bases each). The CDR3 has 15 residues. V lost 3 bases to trimming and J lost 6 bases, with 17 bases between them. Germline V CDR1 and CDR2: SGHKS, YYEKEE (reference sequence). Here the CDR3 DNA reads TGTGCCAGCAGCTCGGGGGCAGGTTCCTCGGATACGCAGTATTTT. This sequence encodes CASSSGAGSSDTQYF.

J is TRBJ2-3 and V is TRBV7-3, with D perhaps matching TRBD2 (6 bases). V lost 3 bases, J lost 3 bases, and 13 bases lay in between. Germline V lookup: CDR1 SGHTA, CDR2 FQGTGA. The CDR3 contains 15 residues. This CDR3 is CASSFGVAATDTQYF. In nucleotides, the CDR3 is TGTGCCAGCAGCTTCGGAGTAGCGGCTACAGATACGCAGTATTTT.

This clone has only one observation. J is TRBJ2-6 and V is TRBV2; TRBD2 is a possible D gene (6 bases). In germline, CDR1 is SNHLY, CDR2 FYNNEI. The V gene lost 8 bases and the J gene lost 4 bases, with 18 bases spanning the gap. The CDR3 extends over 16 amino acids. The CDR3 nucleotides are TGTGCCAGCGGGAGGTCTTGGGTAGGAGGGGCCAACGTCCTGACTTTC. Residues: CASGRSWVGGANVLTF.

The chain has TRBV5-4 and TRBJ2-1; 8 bases are shared with TRBD2. Germline CDR1 is SGHNT and CDR2 is YYREEE (reference sequence). The CDR3 is 16 amino acids. The ends lost 4 bases at V and 4 bases at J; junction bases unmatched: 10. This CDR3 is CASSPGGGRLYNEQFF. Here the CDR3 DNA reads TGTGCCAGCAGCCCGGGGGGGGGACGCCTATACAATGAGCAGTTCTTC.

The genes are TRBV14 and TRBJ2-5; D uncertain. The CDR3 is 11 residues long. In germline, CDR1 is SGHDN, CDR2 FVKESK. V lost 1 base and J 7 bases, leaving 4 bases between the germline ends. In DNA, the CDR3 is TGTGCCAGCAGCCAAGGGCGGACCCAGTACTTC. Protein product: CASSQGRTQYF.

This chain links TRBV5-1 with TRBJ2-7; 14 bases line up with TRBD2. The CDR3 consists of 17 residues. With 4 bases clipped from V and 7 bases from J, the junction kept 13 bases outside the gene matches. In germline, CDR1 is SGHRS, CDR2 YFSETQ. The CDR3, as DNA: TGCGCCAGCAGCCTAAGACTAGCGGGAGGGCAAGTGGGAGAGCAGTACTTC. Translated: CASSLRLAGGQVGEQYF.

This chain links TRBV7-9 with TRBJ2-3, with TRBD1 matching over 12 bases. The CDR3 runs 15 residues. Germline V gives CDR1 SEHNR, CDR2 FQNEAQ (reference sequence). J was trimmed by 7 bases and V by 8 bases; bases with no gene match: 10. This chain's CDR3 is CASGGRGQGAYTQYF. DNA for the CDR3: TGTGCCAGCGGGGGACGGGGACAGGGGGCTTATACGCAGTATTTT. The whole variable domain, filled in from reference TRBV7-9 and TRBJ2-3, reads DTGVSQNPRHKITKRGQNVTFRCDPISEHNRLYWYRQTLGQGPEFLTYFQNEAQLEKSRLLSDRFSAERPKGSFSTLEIQRTEQGDSAMYLCASGGRGQGAYTQYFGPGTRLTVL.